Given below is one T cell receptor beta chain in context. Its target is unknown. CDR3 length: 17 amino acids. Germline CDR1 is SGDLS and CDR2 is YYNGEE. The germline V and J ends were trimmed by 4 bases and 5 bases, with 22 bases remaining between them. The data stem from a study of blood T cells in healthy people across ages. Each donor gave roughly 9.1 milliliters of peripheral blood. Isolation of PBMCs gave at least 6 million cells per sample. A J-beta primer mix and a sample-barcoded 5' primer were used in a second PCR of about 7 to 12 cycles. A template-switch adaptor containing 12 random nucleotides labeled each cDNA molecule. TCRdb reanalysed the 5' RACE reads using MiXCR and keeps one entry per CDR3 protein. This table holds almost 800,000 distinct CDR3 sequences, roughly 60% found once. Points from the study as a whole: It was not known whether donors were CMV positive (a possible confounder of expanded clonotype changes).

The source material was blood. This chain joins TRBV9 and TRBJ2-1; D is possibly TRBD2 (5 bases). This TCR came from a man aged 25 to 40 in good health. CDR3 amino acids: CASSRSSRSGGNNEQFF. The CDR3, as DNA: TGTGCCAGCAGCAGAAGCTCCAGGAGCGGAGGAAACAATGAGCAGTTCTTC.